This T cell receptor beta chain was profiled in a study of Graves' ophthalmopathy and Graves' hyperthyroidism. CDR1 is LGHNA, CDR2 YNFKEQ, per germline. Trimming took off 0 bases at V and 3 bases at J, with 17 bases between the two ends. CDR3 length: 17 residues. Amplified material comprised TCR beta CDR3 regions derived from RNA transcripts. RT-PCR with HTBI primers came first, then second-round multiplex PCR. MiXCR, run by TCRdb on the multiplex PCR reads, gives a single entry per CDR3 protein. This table holds roughly 420,000 distinct CDR3 sequences, around 21% found once. The receptor was derived from a woman in her late teens or twenties with stable Graves' hyperthyroidism. The chain links TRBV4-2 to TRBJ1-1; D remains ambiguous. The material sequenced was peripheral blood. CDR3 bases: TGTGCCAGCAGCCAAGAGGACGCAAGGGTTACCCACACTGAAGCTTTCTTT. It codes for CASSQEDARVTHTEAFF.